This is a list of T cell receptor beta chains from one sample in a study of T cell repertoires in cytomegalovirus infection. These receptors have no identified antigens. One entry per CDR3 protein results from TCRdb running MiXCR on the reads. The sample includes a few hundred thousand distinct CDR3 sequences, 30% to 40% seen only once; the top ten take roughly 17%. The starting material was cultured PBMCs, obtained from culture after CMV antigen stimulation. The receptors derive from a human donor in good health (CMV status not recorded). Some clones in this sample may be carry-over from other donors' samples. Each CDR3 is given with its conserved first and last residue. Each record gives: CDR3 protein, CDR3 DNA, clone size, D gene, J gene, V gene. A D gene is named only where the DNA matches it firmly. Only some rows state a clone size, as once, few, many or a class for expanded clones.

CDR3 protein: CASSFAGLGSGANVLTF
CDR3 DNA: TGTGCCAGCAGTTTCGCGGGGCTAGGGTCTGGGGCCAACGTCCTGACTTTC
clone size: few
D gene: -
J gene: TRBJ2-6
V gene: TRBV28

CDR3 protein: CASRPTSGRNSYNEQFF
CDR3 DNA: TGTGCCAGCAGACCTACTAGCGGGAGGAACTCCTACAATGAGCAGTTCTTC
clone size: many
D gene: TRBD2
J gene: TRBJ2-1
V gene: TRBV28

CDR3 protein: CASSLVAGGQNEQFF
CDR3 DNA: TGCGCCAGCAGCTTGGTTGCGGGAGGACAGAATGAGCAGTTCTTC
clone size: -
D gene: TRBD2
J gene: TRBJ2-1
V gene: TRBV5-1

CDR3 protein: CSAGRGTYQETQYF
CDR3 DNA: TGCAGTGCTGGACGGGGGACGTACCAAGAGACCCAGTACTTC
clone size: -
D gene: -
J gene: TRBJ2-5
V gene: TRBV20-1

CDR3 protein: CASTSTVESTIYF
CDR3 DNA: TGTGCCAGCACCTCGACAGTGGAAAGCACCATATATTTT
clone size: few
D gene: -
J gene: TRBJ1-3
V gene: TRBV28

CDR3 protein: CASSPTETFTDTQYF
CDR3 DNA: TGTGCCAGCAGCCCGACAGAGACCTTCACAGATACGCAGTATTTT
clone size: few
D gene: -
J gene: TRBJ2-3
V gene: TRBV7-8

CDR3 protein: CSAAPPRGGSYEQYF
CDR3 DNA: TGCAGTGCTGCTCCCCCAAGAGGGGGCTCCTACGAGCAGTACTTC
clone size: once
D gene: -
J gene: TRBJ2-7
V gene: TRBV20-1

CDR3 protein: CASNPRGGEQFF
CDR3 DNA: TGTGCCAGCAATCCACGGGGGGGAGAGCAGTTCTTC
clone size: few
D gene: TRBD2
J gene: TRBJ2-1
V gene: TRBV6-2/TRBV6-3

CDR3 protein: CASSLSSGPGNEQFF
CDR3 DNA: TGTGCCAGCTCACTTAGTTCTGGACCCGGCAATGAGCAGTTCTTC
clone size: -
D gene: -
J gene: TRBJ2-1
V gene: TRBV18

CDR3 protein: CASSYASNYEQYF
CDR3 DNA: TGTGCCAGCAGTTATGCTAGCAACTACGAGCAGTACTTC
clone size: -
D gene: -
J gene: TRBJ2-7
V gene: TRBV6-1

CDR3 protein: CASSLSISNQPQHF
CDR3 DNA: TGTGCCAGCAGCTTATCGATTAGCAATCAGCCCCAGCATTTT
clone size: -
D gene: -
J gene: TRBJ1-5
V gene: TRBV7-9

CDR3 protein: CASGTSPRIGNEQFF
CDR3 DNA: TGTGCCAGCGGTACTAGCCCCCGGATTGGAAATGAGCAGTTCTTC
clone size: -
D gene: -
J gene: TRBJ2-1
V gene: TRBV6-1

CDR3 protein: CASSSVTSGKNIQYF
CDR3 DNA: TGTGCCAGCAGTTCGGTGACTAGCGGCAAAAACATTCAGTACTTC
clone size: -
D gene: TRBD2
J gene: TRBJ2-4
V gene: TRBV12-3/TRBV12-4

CDR3 protein: CASSLPFTRANNEQFF
CDR3 DNA: TGTGCCAGTAGTCTCCCCTTTACTAGAGCGAACAATGAGCAGTTCTTC
clone size: -
D gene: -
J gene: TRBJ2-1
V gene: TRBV19

CDR3 protein: CASSESINQPQHF
CDR3 DNA: TGTGCCAGCAGTGAGAGCATCAATCAGCCCCAGCATTTT
clone size: -
D gene: -
J gene: TRBJ1-5
V gene: TRBV2

CDR3 protein: CASSRTPSTDTQYF
CDR3 DNA: TGTGCCAGCAGTCGGACGCCAAGCACAGATACGCAGTATTTT
clone size: -
D gene: -
J gene: TRBJ2-3
V gene: TRBV2

CDR3 protein: CASSPESTGDEKLFF
CDR3 DNA: TGTGCCAGCAGTCCGGAAAGCACTGGGGATGAAAAACTGTTTTTT
clone size: -
D gene: -
J gene: TRBJ1-4
V gene: TRBV12-3/TRBV12-4

CDR3 protein: CASSYAGSTYNEQFF
CDR3 DNA: TGTGCCAGCAGTTACGCGGGTTCCACCTACAATGAGCAGTTCTTC
clone size: -
D gene: -
J gene: TRBJ2-1
V gene: TRBV6-5

CDR3 protein: CASSLVWDATGELFF
CDR3 DNA: TGTGCCAGCAGCTTAGTTTGGGACGCCACCGGGGAGCTGTTTTTT
clone size: few
D gene: -
J gene: TRBJ2-2
V gene: TRBV7-2

CDR3 protein: CASRPAGLLNTGELFF
CDR3 DNA: TGTGCCAGCAGGCCTGCGGGACTACTGAACACCGGGGAGCTGTTTTTT
clone size: few
D gene: TRBD2
J gene: TRBJ2-2
V gene: TRBV6-6

CDR3 protein: CASSFAYADTQYF
CDR3 DNA: TGTGCCAGCAGTTTTGCTTATGCAGATACGCAGTATTTT
clone size: few
D gene: -
J gene: TRBJ2-3
V gene: TRBV7-2

CDR3 protein: CASKKAHSYNEQFF
CDR3 DNA: TGTGCCAGTAAGAAGGCCCACTCCTACAATGAGCAGTTCTTC
clone size: few
D gene: -
J gene: TRBJ2-1
V gene: TRBV19

CDR3 protein: CSAEPPGQGFTDTQYF
CDR3 DNA: TGCAGTGCTGAACCACCGGGACAGGGATTCACAGATACGCAGTATTTT
clone size: few
D gene: TRBD1
J gene: TRBJ2-3
V gene: TRBV20-1

CDR3 protein: CASSHPGQVTIYF
CDR3 DNA: TGCGCCAGCAGCCACCCGGGACAGGTTACCATATATTTT
clone size: -
D gene: TRBD1
J gene: TRBJ1-3
V gene: TRBV4-1

CDR3 protein: CASSPGAPGDTEAFF
CDR3 DNA: TGTGCCAGCAGTCCGGGGGCTCCCGGGGACACTGAAGCTTTCTTT
clone size: -
D gene: -
J gene: TRBJ1-1
V gene: TRBV12-3/TRBV12-4

CDR3 protein: CASQGTGPMNTEAFF
CDR3 DNA: TGTGCCAGTCAGGGGACAGGCCCTATGAACACTGAAGCTTTCTTT
clone size: -
D gene: TRBD1
J gene: TRBJ1-1
V gene: TRBV2

CDR3 protein: CASSLAEVAGWTEQFF
CDR3 DNA: TGTGCCAGCAGCTTAGCGGAAGTAGCGGGATGGACTGAGCAGTTCTTC
clone size: many
D gene: TRBD2
J gene: TRBJ2-1
V gene: TRBV7-6

CDR3 protein: CASSLRYNPVAFF
CDR3 DNA: TGTGCCAGCAGCTTAAGGTATAACCCCGTGGCTTTCTTT
clone size: -
D gene: -
J gene: TRBJ1-1
V gene: TRBV7-2

CDR3 protein: CASSLIGQGNYGYTF
CDR3 DNA: TGTGCCAGCAGCTTAATAGGACAGGGGAACTATGGCTACACCTTC
clone size: few
D gene: TRBD1
J gene: TRBJ1-2
V gene: TRBV7-9

CDR3 protein: CASRNHHRKSSGANVLTF
CDR3 DNA: TGTGCCAGCAGAAATCACCACAGGAAAAGCTCTGGGGCCAACGTCCTGACTTTC
clone size: -
D gene: -
J gene: TRBJ2-6
V gene: TRBV9

CDR3 protein: CASSYTRWGGTDTQYF
CDR3 DNA: TGTGCCAGCAGCTATACACGCTGGGGGGGCACAGATACGCAGTATTTT
clone size: -
D gene: -
J gene: TRBJ2-3
V gene: TRBV11-2

CDR3 protein: CASSLYKTDNEQFF
CDR3 DNA: TGCGCCAGCAGCTTGTATAAGACCGACAATGAGCAGTTCTTC
clone size: -
D gene: -
J gene: TRBJ2-1
V gene: TRBV5-1

CDR3 protein: CAISGDRVAANYGYTF
CDR3 DNA: TGTGCCATCAGTGGGGACAGGGTTGCAGCTAACTATGGCTACACCTTC
clone size: -
D gene: TRBD1
J gene: TRBJ1-2
V gene: TRBV10-3

CDR3 protein: CASEAGGSYNEQFF
CDR3 DNA: TGTGCCAGCGAAGCGGGTGGATCCTACAATGAGCAGTTCTTC
clone size: -
D gene: -
J gene: TRBJ2-1
V gene: TRBV6-2/TRBV6-3

CDR3 protein: CASSQGLYSNQPQHF
CDR3 DNA: TGTGCCAGCAGCCAGGGGCTCTATAGCAATCAGCCCCAGCATTTT
clone size: -
D gene: -
J gene: TRBJ1-5
V gene: TRBV12-3/TRBV12-4

CDR3 protein: CASSERGGLEAFF
CDR3 DNA: TGTGCCAGCAGCGAGAGAGGGGGCCTTGAAGCTTTCTTT
clone size: few
D gene: TRBD1
J gene: TRBJ1-1
V gene: TRBV11-3

CDR3 protein: CASNGRVQANNEQFF
CDR3 DNA: TGTGCCAGCAACGGTCGCGTTCAGGCCAACAATGAGCAGTTCTTC
clone size: few
D gene: -
J gene: TRBJ2-1
V gene: TRBV6-1

CDR3 protein: CASSESAFGAGGGKNIQYF
CDR3 DNA: TGTGCCAGCAGTGAATCAGCCTTCGGGGCGGGTGGGGGTAAAAACATTCAGTACTTC
clone size: few
D gene: -
J gene: TRBJ2-4
V gene: TRBV6-1